This passage covers 13 T cell receptor beta chains from one sample sequenced in a study of blood T cell repertoires in COVID-19. The repertoire was sequenced with immunoSEQ multiplex PCR; TCRdb's copy has only in-frame clones and lacks some. The data contain approximately 400,000 clones, roughly 90% of them singletons. The sequenced sample was PBMCs or T cells enriched from blood (not recorded which). Receptors were obtained from a woman aged 35 to 49 who had been exposed to COVID-19.

This clone has only a few counts. CDR3 sequence reads: CSVDELAGSEQFF. The CDR3 DNA reads TGCAGCGTTGATGAGTTAGCGGGGAGTGAGCAGTTCTTC. V is TRBV29-1 and J is TRBJ2-1, with TRBD2 identical over 8 bases. The CDR3 is 13 amino acids. Germline CDR1 reads SQVTM; CDR2 reads ANQGSEA. J was trimmed by 9 bases and V by 3 bases; bases with no gene match: 7.

This rearrangement joins TRBV19 to TRBJ1-5, with TRBD1 identical over 10 bases. The CDR3 length is 15 residues. Germline loops: CDR1 LNHDA, CDR2 SQIVND (reference sequence). Germline trimming cut 8 bases from V and 6 bases from J; bases unmatched to any gene: 10. The CDR3 bases are TGTGCCAGTTCCCACCGGGACAGGGGAAGTCAGCCCCAGCATTTT. Translated: CASSHRDRGSQPQHF.

About this clone: Additional DNA sequences in this sample encode the identical CDR3. This sequence joins TRBV6-5 and TRBJ1-1; 9 bases align to TRBD1. CDR3 length: 14 amino acids. CDR1 and CDR2 from the germline V gene are MNHEY and SVGAGI. V trimming: 11 bases; J trimming: 1 base; junction bases outside the gene matches: 8. The CDR3 sequence is CASSRDRENTEAFF. The DNA for the CDR3 is TGTGCCTCAAGTCGGGACAGGGAGAACACTGAAGCTTTCTTT.

The chain is built from TRBV5-5 and TRBJ2-5, with 7 bases lining up with TRBD1. J was trimmed by 2 bases and V by 5 bases; bases with no gene match: 3. There are 13 residues in the CDR3. CDR1 and CDR2 from the germline V gene are SGHKS and YYEKEE (reference sequence). The CDR3 loop reads CASRRTGQETQYF. CDR3 DNA: TGTGCCAGCAGACGGACAGGTCAAGAGACCCAGTACTTC.

The genes are TRBV6-5 and TRBJ2-7; 8 bases align to TRBD1. Trimming removed 8 bases from V and 2 bases from J; junction bases left unmatched: 8. CDR1 is MNHEY and CDR2 is SVGAGI in the germline V gene. The CDR3 has 14 residues. CDR3 DNA: TGTGCCAGCCAGCGACCAGGGGGCCCCTACGAGCAGTACTTC. Its protein product is CASQRPGGPYEQYF.

The V and J genes are TRBV27 and TRBJ1-1; perhaps TRBD1 as D (6 bases). Germline CDR1 is MNHEY and CDR2 is SMNVEV (reference sequence). The CDR3 spans 15 residues. V was cut by 6 bases and J by 2 bases, with 16 bases left in between. This chain's CDR3 is CASRTWEGGNTEAFF. The CDR3 DNA follows: TGTGCCAGCAGAACATGGGAGGGGGGAAACACTGAAGCTTTCTTT.

The chain couples TRBV12-3 or TRBV12-4 to TRBJ1-4, with a tentative D call TRBD1 (6 bases). V lost 3 bases, J lost 5 bases, and 7 bases lay in between. The CDR3 runs 13 residues. In nucleotides, the CDR3 is TGTGCCAGCAGTTTCGGACAGAATGAAAAACTGTTTTTT. Protein sequence: CASSFGQNEKLFF.

This clone was recorded once. The rearrangement joins TRBV5-4 to TRBJ1-3, with TRBD1 as a possible D gene (6 bases). The germline V gene has CDR1 SGHNT and CDR2 YYREEE (reference sequence). V dropped 4 bases and J dropped 2 bases, with 10 bases sitting between them. CDR3 length equals 14 residues. The CDR3 spells CASSIQGAGNTIYF. CDR3 nucleotides: TGTGCCAGCAGCATACAGGGCGCTGGAAACACCATATATTTT.

Here the CDR3 reads CASSHTVMGREAFF. In nucleotides, the CDR3 is TGCGCCAGCAGCCACACGGTGATGGGCAGGGAAGCTTTCTTT. The chain uses TRBV4-1 and TRBJ1-1; D is unclear. CDR1 is MGHRA and CDR2 is YSYEKL in the germline V gene. This CDR3 comprises 14 residues. With 3 bases removed from V and 8 bases from J, the gap between germline ends came to 16 bases.

The chain is built from TRBV19 and TRBJ2-1, with a weak D call TRBD1 (5 bases). The CDR3 is made up of 12 amino acids. Per germline, CDR1 LNHDA and CDR2 SQIVND (reference sequence). Trimming pared 2 bases from V and 10 bases from J, leaving 9 bases between. CDR3 protein: CASSIIDREQFF. In nucleotides, the CDR3 is TGTGCCAGTAGTATAATCGACAGAGAGCAGTTCTTC.

This clone was counted a few times. The chain uses TRBV7-9 and TRBJ2-7; 13 nucleotides match TRBD2. Germline CDR1 is SEHNR and CDR2 is FQNEAQ (reference sequence). V gave up 2 bases and J gave up 0 bases; unmatched junction bases: 7. The CDR3 length is 18 residues. The CDR3 DNA reads as TGTGCCAGCAGCTTAAGACTAGCGGGGGGCCAGAGCTCCTACGAGCAGTACTTC. Translation: CASSLRLAGGQSSYEQYF.

This clone was observed once. The gene calls are TRBV19 and TRBJ1-4, with D maybe TRBD1 (6 bases). This CDR3 region has 14 residues. Trimming cost V 2 bases and J 8 bases, with 12 bases left between them. The germline V gene has CDR1 LNHDA and CDR2 SQIVND (reference sequence). In DNA form, the CDR3 reads TGTGCCAGTAGTATAACAGGGCAACGGGAAAAACTGTTTTTT. This encodes CASSITGQREKLFF.

This clone has just one count. The rearrangement links TRBV20-1 to TRBJ1-5; TRBD1 matches 8 bases. The germline V gene encodes CDR1 DFQATT and CDR2 SNEGSKA (reference sequence). CDR3 size: 14 residues. J lost 7 bases, V lost 3 bases, and 8 bases had no gene match. CDR3 in DNA: TGCAGTGCTAGTACAGGGGGGGCCGGGCAGCCCCAGCATTTT. This translates into CSASTGGAGQPQHF.